This T cell receptor (beta chain) emerged from a study of blood T cell repertoires in COVID-19. In the source study's methods: Amplification of reference gene primers was used by the study to estimate nucleated cell counts. This table comes from immunoSEQ multiplex PCR, and its TCRdb copy is limited to in-frame clones, with some not included. V, J and clone size were drawn from that table, and D and trimming were deduced from the DNA. Here the sample spans about 180,000 clones, around 77% being singletons. Trimming at V came to 5 bases and at J to 10 bases, leaving 6 bases not matched to a gene. CDR1 and CDR2 (germline): SEHNR, FQNEAQ (reference sequence). CDR3 length: 14 residues.

The sequencing sample was made of peripheral blood. The chain employs TRBV7-9 and TRBJ1-6; TRBD1 matches 9 bases. The source is a man between 65 and 85 years old with active or convalescent COVID-19. CDR3 coding DNA: TGTGCCAGCAGCCTACAGGGGGCGTGGTCACCCCTCCACTTT. The encoded protein is CASSLQGAWSPLHF.